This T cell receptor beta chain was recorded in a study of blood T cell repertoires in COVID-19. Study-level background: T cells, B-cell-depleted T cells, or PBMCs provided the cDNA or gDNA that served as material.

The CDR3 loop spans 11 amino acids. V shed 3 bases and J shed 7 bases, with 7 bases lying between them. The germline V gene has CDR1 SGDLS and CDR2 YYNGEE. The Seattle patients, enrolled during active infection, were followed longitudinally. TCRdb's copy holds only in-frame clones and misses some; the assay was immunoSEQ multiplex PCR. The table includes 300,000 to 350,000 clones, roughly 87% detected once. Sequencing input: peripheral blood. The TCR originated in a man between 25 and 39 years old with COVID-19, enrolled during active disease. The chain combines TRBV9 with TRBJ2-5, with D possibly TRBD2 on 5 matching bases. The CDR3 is CASSGEGTQYF. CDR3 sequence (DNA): TGTGCCAGCAGCGGAGAGGGGACCCAGTACTTC.